A single T cell receptor (beta chain) is shown here with its context. What it recognizes is unknown. This was a survey-level run. The method was immunoSEQ multiplex PCR; TCRdb's version includes in-frame clones alone and lacks a portion of them. Of tens of thousands of clones in the sample, more than 80% were seen once. This sample was included in a study of multiple sclerosis patients with progressive multifocal leukoencephalopathy. Study-wide findings and caveats: Most PML patients had lower entropy, suggesting less diverse TRB repertoires. It is unclear whether the findings reflect JC virus infection or general immunocompromise.

Regarding time point: time of PML onset. T3 refers to blood collected at the onset of PML. The CDR3 is 13 residues long. The chain combines TRBV21-1 with TRBJ2-1; the table's D call TRBD1 went unverified against the DNA. TRBV21-1 is marked as a pseudogene. Here the sequenced sample was PBMCs, taken from a patient treated with natalizumab. This clonotype was obtained from a woman aged 25-40 years with progressive multifocal leukoencephalopathy. The chain's CDR3 is CARTGDSYNEQFF. The CDR3 DNA sequence: TGTGCCAGGACAGGGGACTCCTACAATGAGCAGTTCTTC.